What follows describes a single TCR beta chain. This sample stems from a study of T cell responses to AZD1222 COVID-19 vaccine. Libraries were prepared by immunoSEQ multiplex PCR; TCRdb keeps only in-frame clonotypes and omits some of them. This sample has 150,000 to 250,000 clones, with around 93% found just once. The V gene lost 8 bases and the J gene lost 0 bases, with 10 bases spanning the gap. The germline V gene has CDR1 MRHNA and CDR2 SNTAGT. This CDR3 region has 14 residues. This sample comprised peripheral blood, obtained 28 days after the second AZD1222 dose. The chain couples TRBV6-4 to TRBJ2-2; D is uncertain. This sequence originates from an adult who received the AZD1222 COVID-19 vaccine. CDR3 nucleotides: TGTGCCAGCCGCCGAGACGCGAACACCGGGGAGCTGTTTTTT. It codes for CASRRDANTGELFF.